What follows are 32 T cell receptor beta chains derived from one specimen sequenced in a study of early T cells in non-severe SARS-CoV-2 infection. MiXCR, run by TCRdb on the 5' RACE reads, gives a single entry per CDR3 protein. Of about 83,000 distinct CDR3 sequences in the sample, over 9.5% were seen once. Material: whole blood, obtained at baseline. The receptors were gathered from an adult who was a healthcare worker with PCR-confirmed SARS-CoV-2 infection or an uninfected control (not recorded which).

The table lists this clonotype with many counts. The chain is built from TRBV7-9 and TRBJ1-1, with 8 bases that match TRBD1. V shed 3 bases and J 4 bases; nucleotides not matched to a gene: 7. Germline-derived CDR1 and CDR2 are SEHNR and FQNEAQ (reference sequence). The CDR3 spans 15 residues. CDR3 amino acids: CASSFQAGGVTEAFF. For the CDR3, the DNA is TGTGCCAGCAGCTTCCAGGCAGGGGGCGTCACTGAAGCTTTCTTT.

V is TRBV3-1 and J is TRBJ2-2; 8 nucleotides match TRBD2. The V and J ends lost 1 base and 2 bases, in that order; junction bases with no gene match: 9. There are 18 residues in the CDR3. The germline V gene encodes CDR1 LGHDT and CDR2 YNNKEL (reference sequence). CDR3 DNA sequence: TGTGCCAGCAGCCAAGTAACACTAGCGGCACCCAACACCGGGGAGCTGTTTTTT. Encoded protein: CASSQVTLAAPNTGELFF.

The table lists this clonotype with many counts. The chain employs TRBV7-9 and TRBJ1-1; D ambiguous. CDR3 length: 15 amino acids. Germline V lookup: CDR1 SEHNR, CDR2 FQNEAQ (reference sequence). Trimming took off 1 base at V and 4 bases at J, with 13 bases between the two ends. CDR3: CASSLGGYDGTEAFF. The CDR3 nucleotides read TGTGCCAGCAGCTTAGGGGGATACGATGGCACTGAAGCTTTCTTT.

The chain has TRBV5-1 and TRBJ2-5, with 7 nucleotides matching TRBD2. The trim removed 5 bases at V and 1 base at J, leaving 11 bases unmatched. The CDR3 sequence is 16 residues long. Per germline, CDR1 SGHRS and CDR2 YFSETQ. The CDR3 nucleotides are TGCGCCAGCAGGCGATCATTAGCGGGCAGCCAAGAGACCCAGTACTTC. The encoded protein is CASRRSLAGSQETQYF.

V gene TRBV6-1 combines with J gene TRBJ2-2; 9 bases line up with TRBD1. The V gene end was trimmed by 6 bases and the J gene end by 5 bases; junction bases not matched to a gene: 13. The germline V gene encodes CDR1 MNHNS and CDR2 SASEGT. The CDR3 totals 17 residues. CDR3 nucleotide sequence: TGTGCCAGCAGCACAGGGGCAGGACAGGGGATTACCGGGGAGCTGTTTTTT. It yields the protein CASSTGAGQGITGELFF.

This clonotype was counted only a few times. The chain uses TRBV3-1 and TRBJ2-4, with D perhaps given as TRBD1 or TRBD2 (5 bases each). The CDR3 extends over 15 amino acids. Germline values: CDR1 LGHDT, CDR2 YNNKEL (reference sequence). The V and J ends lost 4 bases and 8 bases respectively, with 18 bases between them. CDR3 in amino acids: CASSPKGERRDIQYF. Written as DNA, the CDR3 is TGTGCCAGCAGCCCAAAAGGGGAGAGGAGAGACATTCAGTACTTC. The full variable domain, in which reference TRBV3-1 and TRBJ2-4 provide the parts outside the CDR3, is DTAVSQTPKYLVTQMGNDKSIKCEQNLGHDTMYWYKQDSKKFLKIMFSYNNKELIINETVPNRFSPKSPDKAHLNLHINSLELGDSAVYFCASSPKGERRDIQYFGAGTRLSVL.

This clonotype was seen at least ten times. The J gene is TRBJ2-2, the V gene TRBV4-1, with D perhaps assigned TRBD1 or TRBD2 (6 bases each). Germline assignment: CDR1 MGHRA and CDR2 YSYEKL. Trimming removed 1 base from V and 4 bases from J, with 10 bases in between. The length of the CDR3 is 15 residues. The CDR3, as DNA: TGCGCCAGCAGCCAAGGGGGGGCCGTCACCGGGGAGCTGTTTTTT. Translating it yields CASSQGGAVTGELFF.

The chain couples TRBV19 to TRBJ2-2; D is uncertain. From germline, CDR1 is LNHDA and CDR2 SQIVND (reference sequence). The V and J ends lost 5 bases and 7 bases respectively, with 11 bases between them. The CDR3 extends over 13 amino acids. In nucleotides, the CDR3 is TGTGCCAGTAGTCCCAGTTCCCTCGGGGAGCTGTTTTTT. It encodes CASSPSSLGELFF.

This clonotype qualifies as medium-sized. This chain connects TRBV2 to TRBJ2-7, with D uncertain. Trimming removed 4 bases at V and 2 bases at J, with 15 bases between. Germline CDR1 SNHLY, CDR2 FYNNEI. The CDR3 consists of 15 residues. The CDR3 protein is CASSVSDGKPYEQYF. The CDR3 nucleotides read TGTGCCAGCAGTGTGAGTGACGGTAAGCCCTACGAGCAGTACTTC.

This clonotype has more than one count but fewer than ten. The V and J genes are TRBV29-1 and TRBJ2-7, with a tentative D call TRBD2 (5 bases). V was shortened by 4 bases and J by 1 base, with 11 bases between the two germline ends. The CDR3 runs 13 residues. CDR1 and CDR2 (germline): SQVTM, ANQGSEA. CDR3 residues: CSVVVRGSYEQYF. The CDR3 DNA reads TGCAGCGTTGTAGTCCGGGGATCCTACGAGCAGTACTTC.

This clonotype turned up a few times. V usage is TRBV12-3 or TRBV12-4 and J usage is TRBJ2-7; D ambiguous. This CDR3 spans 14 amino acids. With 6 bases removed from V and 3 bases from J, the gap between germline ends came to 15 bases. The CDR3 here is CASSPSATDYEQYF. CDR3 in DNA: TGTGCCAGCAGCCCCTCAGCGACGGACTACGAGCAGTACTTC.

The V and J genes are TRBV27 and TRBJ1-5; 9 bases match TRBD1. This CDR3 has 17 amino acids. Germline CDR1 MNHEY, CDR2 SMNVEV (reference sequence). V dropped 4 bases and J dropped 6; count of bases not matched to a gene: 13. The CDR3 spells CASSSYFVGQGAQPQHF. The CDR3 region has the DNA TGTGCCAGCAGTTCTTATTTCGTGGGACAGGGTGCTCAGCCCCAGCATTTT.

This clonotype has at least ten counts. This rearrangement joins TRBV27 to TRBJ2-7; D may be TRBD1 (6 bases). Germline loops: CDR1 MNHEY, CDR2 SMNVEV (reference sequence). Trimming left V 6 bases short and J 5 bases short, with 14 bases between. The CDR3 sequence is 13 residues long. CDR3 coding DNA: TGTGCCAGCAGGTTTCTACAGGGTAACGAGCAGTACTTC. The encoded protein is CASRFLQGNEQYF.

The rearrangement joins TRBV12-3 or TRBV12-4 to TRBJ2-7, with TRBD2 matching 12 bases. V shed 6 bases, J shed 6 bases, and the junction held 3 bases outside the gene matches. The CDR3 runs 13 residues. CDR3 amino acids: CASRALAGGEQYF. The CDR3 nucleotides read TGTGCCAGCAGGGCACTAGCGGGAGGCGAGCAGTACTTC.

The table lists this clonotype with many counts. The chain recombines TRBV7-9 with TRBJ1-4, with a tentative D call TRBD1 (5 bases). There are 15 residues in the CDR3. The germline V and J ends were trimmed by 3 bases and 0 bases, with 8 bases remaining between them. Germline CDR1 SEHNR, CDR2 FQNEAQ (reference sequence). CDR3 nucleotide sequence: TGTGCCAGCAGCTTCCGCAGGGCAACTAATGAAAAACTGTTTTTT. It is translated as CASSFRRATNEKLFF.

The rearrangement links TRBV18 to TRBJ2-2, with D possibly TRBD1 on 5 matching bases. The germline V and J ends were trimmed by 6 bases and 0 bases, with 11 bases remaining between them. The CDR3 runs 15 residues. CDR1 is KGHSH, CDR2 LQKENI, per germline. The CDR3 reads CASSLQGANTGELFF. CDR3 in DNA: TGTGCCAGCTCCCTGCAGGGCGCGAACACCGGGGAGCTGTTTTTT.

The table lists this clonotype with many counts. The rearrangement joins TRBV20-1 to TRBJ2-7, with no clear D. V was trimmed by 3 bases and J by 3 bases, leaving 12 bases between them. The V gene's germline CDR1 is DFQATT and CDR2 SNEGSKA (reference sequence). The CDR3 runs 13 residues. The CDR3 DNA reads TGCAGTGCTAGGCGCACTCTTTACTACGAGCAGTACTTC. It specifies CSARRTLYYEQYF.

CDR3 sequence (DNA): TGTGCCAGCAGTGAGGGACAAGGGAATGAGCAGTTCTTC. Residues: CASSEGQGNEQFF. The chain combines TRBV2 with TRBJ2-1; D possibly corresponds to TRBD1 (6 bases). The CDR3 consists of 13 residues. Trimming pared 3 bases from V and 7 bases from J, leaving 10 bases between. In germline, CDR1 is SNHLY, CDR2 FYNNEI.

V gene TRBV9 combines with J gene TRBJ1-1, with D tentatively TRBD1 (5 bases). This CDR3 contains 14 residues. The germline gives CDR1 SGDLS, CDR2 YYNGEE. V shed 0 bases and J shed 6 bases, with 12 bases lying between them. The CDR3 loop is CASSVGGRPAEAFF. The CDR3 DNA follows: TGTGCCAGCAGCGTAGGGGGCCGACCGGCTGAAGCTTTCTTT. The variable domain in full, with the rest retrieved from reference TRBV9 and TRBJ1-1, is DSGVTQTPKHLITATGQRVTLRCSPRSGDLSVYWYQQSLDQGLQFLIQYYNGEERAKGNILERFSAQQFPDLHSELNLSSLELGDSALYFCASSVGGRPAEAFFGQGTRLTVV.

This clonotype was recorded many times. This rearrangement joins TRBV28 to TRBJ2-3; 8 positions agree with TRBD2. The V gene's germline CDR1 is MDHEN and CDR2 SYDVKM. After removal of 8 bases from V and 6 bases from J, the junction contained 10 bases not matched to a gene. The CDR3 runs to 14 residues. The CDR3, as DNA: TGTGCCAGCGCGGCGGCGGGAGGACGGGATACGCAGTATTTT. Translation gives CASAAAGGRDTQYF. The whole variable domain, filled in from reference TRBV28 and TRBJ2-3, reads DVKVTQSSRYLVKRTGEKVFLECVQDMDHENMFWYRQDPGLGLRLIYFSYDVKMKEKGDIPEGYSVSREKKERFSLILESASTNQTSMYLCASAAAGGRDTQYFGPGTRLTVL.

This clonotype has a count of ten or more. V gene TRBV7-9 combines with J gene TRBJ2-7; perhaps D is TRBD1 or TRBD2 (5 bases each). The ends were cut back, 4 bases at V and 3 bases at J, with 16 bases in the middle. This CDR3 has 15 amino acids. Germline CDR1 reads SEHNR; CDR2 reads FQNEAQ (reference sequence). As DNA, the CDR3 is TGTGCCAGCAGCTCCGGGACCCTCCGCTACTACGAGCAGTACTTC. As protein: CASSSGTLRYYEQYF.

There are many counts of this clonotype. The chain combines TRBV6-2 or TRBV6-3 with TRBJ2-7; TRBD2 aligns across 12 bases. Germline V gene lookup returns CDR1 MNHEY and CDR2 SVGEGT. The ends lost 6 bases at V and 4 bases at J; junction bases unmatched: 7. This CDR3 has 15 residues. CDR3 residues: CASSSTSGSSYEQYF. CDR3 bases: TGTGCCAGCAGCTCGACTAGCGGGAGTTCATACGAGCAGTACTTC.

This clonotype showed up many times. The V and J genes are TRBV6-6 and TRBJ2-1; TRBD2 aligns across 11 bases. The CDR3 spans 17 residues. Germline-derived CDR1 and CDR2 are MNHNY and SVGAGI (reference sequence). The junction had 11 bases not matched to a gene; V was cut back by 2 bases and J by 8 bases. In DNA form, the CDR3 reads TGTGCCAGCAGTTACCATAATTTACTAGCGGGAGTCCATGAGCAGTTCTTC. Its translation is CASSYHNLLAGVHEQFF.

DNA for the CDR3: TGTGCCAGCAGCTGGGGGGAACATCAGCCCCAGCATTTT. Residues: CASSWGEHQPQHF. J is TRBJ1-5 and V is TRBV7-6; TRBD1 might be the D (5 bases). The CDR3 has 13 residues. CDR1 and CDR2 (germline): SGHVS, FNYEAQ. V was trimmed by 4 bases and J by 5 bases, leaving 9 bases between them.

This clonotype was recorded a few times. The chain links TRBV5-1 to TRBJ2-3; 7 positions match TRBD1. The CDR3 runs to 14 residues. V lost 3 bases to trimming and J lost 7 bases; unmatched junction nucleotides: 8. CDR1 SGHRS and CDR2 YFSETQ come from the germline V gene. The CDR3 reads CASSSQGETNTQYF. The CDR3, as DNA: TGCGCCAGCAGCTCCCAGGGGGAGACAAATACGCAGTATTTT.

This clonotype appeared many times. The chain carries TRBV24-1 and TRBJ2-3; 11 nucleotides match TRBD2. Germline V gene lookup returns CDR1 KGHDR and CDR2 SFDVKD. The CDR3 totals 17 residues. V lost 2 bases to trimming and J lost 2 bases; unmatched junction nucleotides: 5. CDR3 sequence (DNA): TGTGCCACCAGTGATTACGGACTAGCGGGCTCCACAGATACGCAGTATTTT. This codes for CATSDYGLAGSTDTQYF.

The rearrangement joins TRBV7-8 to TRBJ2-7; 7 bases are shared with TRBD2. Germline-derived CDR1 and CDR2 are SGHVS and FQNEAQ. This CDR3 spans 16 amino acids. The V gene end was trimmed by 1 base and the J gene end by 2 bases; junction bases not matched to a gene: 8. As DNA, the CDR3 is TGTGCCAGCAGCTTAGTTCGGCGGGAGAGAGCCTACGAGCAGTACTTC. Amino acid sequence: CASSLVRRERAYEQYF.

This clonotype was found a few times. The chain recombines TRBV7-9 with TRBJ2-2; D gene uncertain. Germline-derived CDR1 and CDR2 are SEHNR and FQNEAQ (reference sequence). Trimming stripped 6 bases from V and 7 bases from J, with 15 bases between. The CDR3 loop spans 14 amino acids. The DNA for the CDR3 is TGTGCCAGCAGTTTCGGTCAGGCCGGCGGGGAGCTGTTTTTT. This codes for CASSFGQAGGELFF.

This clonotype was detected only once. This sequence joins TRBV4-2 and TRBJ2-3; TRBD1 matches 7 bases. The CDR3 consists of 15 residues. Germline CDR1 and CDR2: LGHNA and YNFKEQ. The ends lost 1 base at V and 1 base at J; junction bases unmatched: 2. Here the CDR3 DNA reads TGTGCCAGCAGCCAAGGACAGGGCCGCACAGATACGCAGTATTTT. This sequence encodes CASSQGQGRTDTQYF.

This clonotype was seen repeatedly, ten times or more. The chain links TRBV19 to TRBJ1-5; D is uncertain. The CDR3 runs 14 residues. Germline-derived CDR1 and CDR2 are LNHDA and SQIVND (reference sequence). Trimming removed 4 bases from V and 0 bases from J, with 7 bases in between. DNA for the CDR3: TGTGCCAGTAGTACCCAATCTAGCAATCAGCCCCAGCATTTT. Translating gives CASSTQSSNQPQHF.

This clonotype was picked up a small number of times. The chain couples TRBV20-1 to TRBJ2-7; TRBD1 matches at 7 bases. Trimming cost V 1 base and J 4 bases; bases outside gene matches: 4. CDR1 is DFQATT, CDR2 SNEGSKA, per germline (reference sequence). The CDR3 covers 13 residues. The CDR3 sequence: CSARGDRLYEQYF. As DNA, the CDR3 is TGCAGTGCTAGAGGGGACAGACTTTACGAGCAGTACTTC.

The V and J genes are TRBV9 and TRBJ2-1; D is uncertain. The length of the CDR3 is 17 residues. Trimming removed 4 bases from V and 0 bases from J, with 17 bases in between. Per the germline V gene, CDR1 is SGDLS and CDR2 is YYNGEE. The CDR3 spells CASSTNRVRGSYNEQFF. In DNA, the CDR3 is TGTGCCAGCAGCACCAACCGGGTTAGAGGCTCCTACAATGAGCAGTTCTTC.